Presented here are 6 T cell receptor beta chains from one specimen sequenced in a study of spatial heterogeneity in lung cancer. The time point here: sample taken at primary tumor resection. Whole RNA obtained from tumor, nontumor lung or frozen PBMC underwent sequencing without sorting. In TCRdb, the 5' RACE reads were re-called with MiXCR into one record per CDR3 protein. Among more than 20,000 distinct CDR3 sequences listed, 4.6% were seen once. The sample was PBMCs, taken at surgery. The source is a male donor with early-stage non-small cell lung cancer.

This clonotype was recorded many times. J is TRBJ1-2 and V is TRBV20-1; tentatively, D is TRBD1 (6 bases). Germline loops: CDR1 DFQATT, CDR2 SNEGSKA (reference sequence). The CDR3 extends over 11 amino acids. The V end was cut by 6 bases, the J end by 6 bases, with 11 bases between. The CDR3 loop reads CSAFTGNGYTF. The CDR3 nucleotides read TGCAGTGCCTTCACAGGGAATGGCTACACCTTC.

This clonotype was seen ten or more times. CDR3 in DNA: TGTGCCAGCAGCCCTTTAATAGGGGGGGCATCTGGGGCCAACGTCCTGACTTTC. This gives the protein CASSPLIGGASGANVLTF. The chain has TRBV3-1 and TRBJ2-6, with D perhaps matching TRBD2 (7 bases). Trimming left V 4 bases short and J 1 base short, with 17 bases between. Germline values: CDR1 LGHDT, CDR2 YNNKEL (reference sequence). The CDR3 length is 18 residues.

This clonotype appeared a few times. The chain combines TRBV4-2 with TRBJ1-6; 7 nucleotides match TRBD1. The V segment lost 5 bases and the J segment 1 base; nucleotides outside the gene matches: 2. Per the germline V gene, CDR1 is LGHNA and CDR2 is YNFKEQ. The CDR3 covers 15 residues. CDR3 coding DNA: TGTGCCAGCAGCTCACAGGGGTCCTATAATTCACCCCTCCACTTT. Translation: CASSSQGSYNSPLHF.

Many counts were recorded for this clonotype. This rearrangement joins TRBV9 to TRBJ2-1; TRBD2 is a possible D gene (5 bases). CDR3 length equals 15 residues. Germline V gene data show CDR1 as SGDLS and CDR2 as YYNGEE. Trimming took off 4 bases at V and 5 bases at J, with 16 bases between the two ends. The CDR3 spells CASSLEGIGNNEQFF. In DNA form, the CDR3 reads TGTGCCAGCAGCTTAGAGGGAATCGGAAACAATGAGCAGTTCTTC.

This clonotype was seen ten or more times. The chain combines TRBV2 with TRBJ1-4, with unresolved D. Germline V CDR1 and CDR2: SNHLY, FYNNEI. The CDR3 is made up of 14 amino acids. Trimming took off 2 bases at V and 13 bases at J, with 17 bases between the two ends. Written as DNA, the CDR3 is TGTGCCAGCAGTGAAAGCCCTACCGACCTTGCACTGTTTTTT. Translation gives CASSESPTDLALFF.

This clonotype was counted at least ten times. The J gene is TRBJ2-7, the V gene TRBV27; TRBD1 is a possible D gene (6 bases). Trimming removed 0 bases from V and 5 bases from J, with 17 bases in between. CDR1 is MNHEY and CDR2 is SMNVEV in the germline V gene (reference sequence). The CDR3 sequence is 16 residues long. CDR3 nucleotides: TGTGCCAGCAGTTTATCGGCTGGGGGCGCTTTCCACGAGCAGTACTTC. Amino acids: CASSLSAGGAFHEQYF.